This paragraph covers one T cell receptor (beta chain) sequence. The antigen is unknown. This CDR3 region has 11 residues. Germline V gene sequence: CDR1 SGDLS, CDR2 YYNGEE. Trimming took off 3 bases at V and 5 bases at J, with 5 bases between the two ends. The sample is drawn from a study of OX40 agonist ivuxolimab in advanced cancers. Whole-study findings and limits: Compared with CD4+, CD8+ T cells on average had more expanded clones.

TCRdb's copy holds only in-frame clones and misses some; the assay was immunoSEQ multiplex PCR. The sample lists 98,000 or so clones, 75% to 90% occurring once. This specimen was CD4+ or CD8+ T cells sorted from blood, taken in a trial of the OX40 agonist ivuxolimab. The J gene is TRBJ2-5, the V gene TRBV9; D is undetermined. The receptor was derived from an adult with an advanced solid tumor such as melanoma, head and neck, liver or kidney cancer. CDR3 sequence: CASSAEETQYF. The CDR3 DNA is TGTGCCAGCAGCGCCGAGGAGACCCAGTACTTC.